This record looks at one T cell receptor beta chain sequence and its context. Primers used in a second PCR of roughly 6 to 11 cycles were a sample-barcoded 5' primer and a J-beta primer mix. TCRdb recomputed calls from the 5' RACE reads with MiXCR, one row per CDR3 protein. The sample has about 940,000 distinct CDR3 sequences; roughly 43% are singletons. This entry is derived from a study of blood T cells in healthy people across ages. Per-sample PBMC isolation yielded at least 7 million cells. The germline V gene has CDR1 DFQATT and CDR2 SNEGSKA (reference sequence). J lost 6 bases, V lost 6 bases, and 9 bases had no gene match. CDR3 length equals 14 residues.

J is TRBJ2-1 and V is TRBV20-1; 9 positions match TRBD2. Sequenced material: blood. This sequence originates from a man aged 25 to 45 in good health. The CDR3 protein is CSAPVAGVANEQFF. The DNA of the CDR3 is TGCAGTGCGCCCGTAGCGGGGGTGGCCAATGAGCAGTTCTTC.